These T cell receptor beta chains were read from a single sample in a study of control samples from healthy donors and cancer patients. Profiled with immunoSEQ multiplex PCR; TCRdb holds only in-frame clones, not every one. The repertoire holds 84,000 or so clones, with approximately 80% as singletons. What was sequenced was PBMCs. The receptors were sampled from a man between 60 and 70 years old with head and neck cancer. Both conserved end residues are part of each CDR3. Fields, in order: J gene, D gene, V gene, clone size, CDR3 protein, CDR3 DNA. D genes are given only for firm matches. The size entry is marked missing in some rows and otherwise reads once, few, many or a size class.

>TRBJ1-3|-|TRBV19|few
CASSIDTRSGNTIYF
TGTGCCAGTAGCATCGATACCCGCTCTGGAAACACCATATATTTT
>TRBJ1-5|-|TRBV7-2|-
CASRWVSGDNQPQHF
TGTGCCAGCCGGTGGGTATCAGGGGATAATCAGCCCCAGCATTTT
>TRBJ1-2|-|TRBV7-9|-
CASSLSSRLNYGYTF
TGTGCCAGCAGCTTATCCTCAAGATTGAACTATGGCTACACCTTC
>TRBJ1-5|-|TRBV6-4|-
CASSPLAGMSNQPQHF
TGTGCCAGCAGCCCCCTGGCGGGGATGAGCAATCAGCCCCAGCATTTT
>TRBJ2-7|TRBD1|TRBV5-1|-
CASSFRDRASYEQYF
TGCGCCAGCAGCTTCCGGGACAGGGCTTCCTACGAGCAGTACTTC
>TRBJ1-2|TRBD1|TRBV5-1|-
CASSPGQGSNYGYTF
TGCGCCAGCAGCCCCGGACAGGGATCTAACTATGGCTACACCTTC
>TRBJ2-7|TRBD1|TRBV4-1|-
CASRPNGQGDAGFYEQYF
TGCGCCAGCAGGCCCAATGGACAGGGGGACGCCGGGTTTTACGAGCAGTACTTC
>TRBJ1-3|-|TRBV5-8|-
CASSLEAHLRNTIYF
TGTGCCAGCAGCTTGGAGGCGCATTTAAGAAACACCATATATTTT
>TRBJ2-7|-|TRBV5-6|-
CASSLLGQAFDEQYF
TGTGCCAGCAGCTTGCTTGGGCAGGCCTTTGACGAGCAGTACTTC
>TRBJ2-1|-|TRBV3-1/TRBV3-2|-
CASSQASPAYNEQFF
TGTGCCAGCAGCCAAGCCTCGCCAGCTTACAATGAGCAGTTCTTC
>TRBJ1-2|-|TRBV28|-
CASILDPGGGRRGYTF
TGTGCCAGCATCCTCGATCCGGGGGGCGGCCGGCGAGGCTACACCTTC
>TRBJ2-3|TRBD2|TRBV27|-
CASSSGTSVGTDTQYF
TGTGCCAGCAGTTCCGGGACTAGCGTGGGGACAGATACGCAGTATTTT
>TRBJ1-4|TRBD1|TRBV27|once
CASSFLVGGQHNEKLFF
TGTGCCAGCAGTTTCTTAGTTGGGGGACAGCATAATGAAAAACTGTTTTTT
>TRBJ1-2|-|TRBV3-1/TRBV3-2|few
CASSQDRSGGYTF
TGTGCCAGCAGCCAAGATCGGAGTGGTGGCTACACCTTC
>TRBJ1-5|-|TRBV14|-
CASSQGGPYSNQPQHF
TGTGCCAGCAGCCAAGGCGGACCATATAGCAATCAGCCCCAGCATTTT
>TRBJ2-1|TRBD2|TRBV29-1|-
CSVAGLAGLSSYNEQFF
TGCAGCGTCGCGGGACTAGCGGGTCTTAGCTCCTACAATGAGCAGTTCTTC